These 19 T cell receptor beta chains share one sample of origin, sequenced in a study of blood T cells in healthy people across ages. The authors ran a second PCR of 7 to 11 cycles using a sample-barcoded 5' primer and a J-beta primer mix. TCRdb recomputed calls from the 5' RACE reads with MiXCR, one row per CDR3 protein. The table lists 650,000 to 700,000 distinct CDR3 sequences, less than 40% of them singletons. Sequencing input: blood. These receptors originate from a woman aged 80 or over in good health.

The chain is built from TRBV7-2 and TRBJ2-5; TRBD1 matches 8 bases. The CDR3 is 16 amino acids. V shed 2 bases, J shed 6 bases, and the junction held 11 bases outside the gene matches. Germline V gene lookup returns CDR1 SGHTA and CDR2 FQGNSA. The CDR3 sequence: CASSLTLGTGGKTQYF. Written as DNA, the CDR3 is TGTGCCAGCAGCTTAACATTAGGGACAGGCGGAAAGACCCAGTACTTC.

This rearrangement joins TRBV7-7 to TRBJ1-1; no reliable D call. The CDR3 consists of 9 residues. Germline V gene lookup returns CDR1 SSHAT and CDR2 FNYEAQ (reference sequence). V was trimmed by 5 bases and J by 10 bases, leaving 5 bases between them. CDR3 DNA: TGTGCCAGCAGCCCTGGAGCTTTCTTT. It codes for CASSPGAFF.

DNA for the CDR3: TGTGCCAGCAGCCAAGGTAGGGCTGGAGGGGTCCAAGAGACCCAGTACTTC. This gives the protein CASSQGRAGGVQETQYF. The genes are TRBV3-1 and TRBJ2-5, with D possibly being TRBD2 (6 bases). The length of the CDR3 is 17 residues. Germline CDR1 is LGHDT and CDR2 is YNNKEL (reference sequence). V lost 1 base and J 1 base, leaving 16 bases between the germline ends.

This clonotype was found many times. CDR3 sequence reads: CASSTRTSGGNEQFF. CDR3 nucleotides: TGTGCCAGCAGTACACGGACTAGCGGGGGAAATGAGCAGTTCTTC. The rearrangement links TRBV6-5 to TRBJ2-1; 13 nucleotides match TRBD2. Germline lookup yields CDR1 MNHEY and CDR2 SVGAGI. J was trimmed by 7 bases and V by 5 bases; bases with no gene match: 5. This CDR3 comprises 15 residues.

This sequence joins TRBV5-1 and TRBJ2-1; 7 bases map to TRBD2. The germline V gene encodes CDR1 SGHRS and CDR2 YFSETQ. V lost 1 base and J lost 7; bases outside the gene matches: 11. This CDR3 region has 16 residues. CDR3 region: CASSLQAGPPRNEQFF. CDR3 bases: TGCGCCAGCAGCTTGCAAGCGGGACCCCCTCGGAATGAGCAGTTCTTC.

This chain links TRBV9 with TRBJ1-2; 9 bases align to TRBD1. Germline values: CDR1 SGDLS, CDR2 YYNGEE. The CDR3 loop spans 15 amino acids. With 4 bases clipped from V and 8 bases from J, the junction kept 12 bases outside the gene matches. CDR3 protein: CASSIRTGVDGGYTF. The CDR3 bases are TGTGCCAGCAGCATACGGACAGGGGTAGACGGAGGCTACACCTTC.

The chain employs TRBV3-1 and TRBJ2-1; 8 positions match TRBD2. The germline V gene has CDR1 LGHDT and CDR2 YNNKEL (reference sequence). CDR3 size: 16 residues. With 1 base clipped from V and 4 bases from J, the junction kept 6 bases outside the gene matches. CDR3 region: CASSQVVSGSYNEQFF. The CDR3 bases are TGTGCCAGCAGCCAAGTAGTAAGCGGGAGTTACAATGAGCAGTTCTTC.

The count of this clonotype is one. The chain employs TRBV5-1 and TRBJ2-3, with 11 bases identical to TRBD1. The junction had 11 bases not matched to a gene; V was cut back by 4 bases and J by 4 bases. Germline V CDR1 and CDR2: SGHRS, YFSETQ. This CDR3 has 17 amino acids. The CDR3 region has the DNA TGCGCCAGCAGCCTTACCGGGACAGGGGGTGTCGCAGATACGCAGTATTTT. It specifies CASSLTGTGGVADTQYF.

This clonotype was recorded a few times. The CDR3, as DNA: TGTGCCTGGAGTGCAGGAAGCCGAGAGCAGTACTTC. Translation: CAWSAGSREQYF. The J gene is TRBJ2-7, the V gene TRBV30; D not certain. V was trimmed by 1 base and J by 7 bases, leaving 11 bases between them. Per germline, CDR1 GTSNPN and CDR2 SVGIG (reference sequence). CDR3 length equals 12 residues.

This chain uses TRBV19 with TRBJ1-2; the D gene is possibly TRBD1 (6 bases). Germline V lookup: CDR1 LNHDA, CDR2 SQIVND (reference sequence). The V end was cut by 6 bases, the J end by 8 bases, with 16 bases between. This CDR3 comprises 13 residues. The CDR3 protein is CASREQGDRGYTF. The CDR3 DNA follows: TGTGCCAGTAGGGAACAGGGAGATCGGGGCTACACCTTC.

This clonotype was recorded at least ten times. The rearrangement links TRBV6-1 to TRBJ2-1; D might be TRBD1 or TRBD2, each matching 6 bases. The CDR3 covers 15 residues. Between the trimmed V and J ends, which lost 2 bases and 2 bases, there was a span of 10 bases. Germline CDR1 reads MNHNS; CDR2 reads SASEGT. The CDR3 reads CASSETGATYNEQFF. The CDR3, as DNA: TGTGCCAGCAGTGAAACGGGGGCAACCTACAATGAGCAGTTCTTC.

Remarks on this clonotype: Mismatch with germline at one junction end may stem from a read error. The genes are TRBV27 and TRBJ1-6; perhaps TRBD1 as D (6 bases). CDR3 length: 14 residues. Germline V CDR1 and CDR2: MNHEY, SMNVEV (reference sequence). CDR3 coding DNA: TGTGCCAGCAGTTCATGGGACACAGGGTCACCCCCCCACTTT. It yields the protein CASSSWDTGSPPHF.

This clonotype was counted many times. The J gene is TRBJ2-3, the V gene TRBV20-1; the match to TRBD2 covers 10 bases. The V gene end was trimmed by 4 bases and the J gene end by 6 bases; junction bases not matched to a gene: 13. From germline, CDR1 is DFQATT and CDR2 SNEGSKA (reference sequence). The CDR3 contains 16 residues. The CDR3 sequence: CSATTPLAGVVDTQYF. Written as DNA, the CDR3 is TGCAGTGCTACCACCCCCCTAGCGGGGGTGGTCGATACGCAGTATTTT.

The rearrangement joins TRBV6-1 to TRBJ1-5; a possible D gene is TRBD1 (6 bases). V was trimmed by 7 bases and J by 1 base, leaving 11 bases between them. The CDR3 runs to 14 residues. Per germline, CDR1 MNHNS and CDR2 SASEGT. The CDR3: CASNPTGSNQPQHF. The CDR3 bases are TGTGCCAGCAACCCTACAGGGAGCAATCAGCCCCAGCATTTT.

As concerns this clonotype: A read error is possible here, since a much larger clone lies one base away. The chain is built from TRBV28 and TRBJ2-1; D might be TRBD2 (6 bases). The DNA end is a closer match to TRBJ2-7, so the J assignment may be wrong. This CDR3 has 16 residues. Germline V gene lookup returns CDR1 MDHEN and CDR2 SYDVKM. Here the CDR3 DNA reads TGTGCCAGCAGACCATCCACGGGACTTATAAACAATGAGCAGTACTTC. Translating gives CASRPSTGLINNEQYF.

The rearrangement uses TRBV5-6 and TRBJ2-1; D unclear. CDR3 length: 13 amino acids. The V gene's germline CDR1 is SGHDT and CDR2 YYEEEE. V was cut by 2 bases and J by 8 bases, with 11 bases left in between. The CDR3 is CASSLIGVDEQFF. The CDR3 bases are TGTGCCAGCAGCTTAATTGGAGTAGATGAGCAGTTCTTC.

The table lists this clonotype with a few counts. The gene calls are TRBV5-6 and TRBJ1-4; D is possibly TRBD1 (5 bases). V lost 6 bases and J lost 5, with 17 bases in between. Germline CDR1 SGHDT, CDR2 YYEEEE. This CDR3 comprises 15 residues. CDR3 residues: CASTALGRGNEKLFF. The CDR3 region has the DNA TGTGCCAGCACCGCACTGGGGCGCGGGAATGAAAAACTGTTTTTT.

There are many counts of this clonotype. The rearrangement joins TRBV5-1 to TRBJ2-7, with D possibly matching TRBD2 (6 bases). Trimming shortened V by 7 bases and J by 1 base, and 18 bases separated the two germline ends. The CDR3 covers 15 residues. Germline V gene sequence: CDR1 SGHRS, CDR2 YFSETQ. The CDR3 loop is CASLPDGSGSYEQYF. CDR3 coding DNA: TGCGCCAGCCTTCCGGACGGGAGCGGATCCTACGAGCAGTACTTC.

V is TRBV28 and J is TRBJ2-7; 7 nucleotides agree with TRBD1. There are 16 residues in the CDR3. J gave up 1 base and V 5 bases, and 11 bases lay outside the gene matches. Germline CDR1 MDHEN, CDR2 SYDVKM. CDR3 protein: CASSPFRGLASYEQYF. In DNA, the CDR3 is TGTGCCAGCAGTCCCTTTAGGGGGCTAGCTTCCTACGAGCAGTACTTC.